The T cell receptor beta chain under discussion was sequenced for a study of T cell changes during pregnancy in multiple sclerosis. TCRdb keeps only in-frame clones here, not all; method: immunoSEQ multiplex PCR. Here the sample spans about 22,000 clones, about 90% being singletons. This CDR3 has 15 residues. CDR1 and CDR2 (germline): SGHTA, FQGTGA. The ends were cut back, 3 bases at V and 2 bases at J, with 12 bases in the middle. The receptor comes from a female donor in good health, enrolled as a control in a pregnancy study. This rearrangement joins TRBV7-3 to TRBJ2-3; the D gene is possibly TRBD2 (7 bases). The sequenced sample was CD4+ T cells from peripheral blood mononuclear cells, obtained in the third trimester of pregnancy. The chain's CDR3 is CASSFWGGATDTQYF. CDR3 DNA sequence: TGTGCCAGCAGCTTTTGGGGGGGGGCCACAGATACGCAGTATTTT.